This TCR beta chain emerged from a study of beta chain features in type 1 diabetes. Findings of the study overall: For cells with high TCR expression, cDNA sequencing could yield over-representation. Shortening of TCRB CDR3s, moderate but significant, appeared in all four CD4+ subsets of Type 1 diabetes patients.

V lost 1 base, J lost 4 bases, and 5 bases stayed unmatched. Germline CDR1 reads SGHDN; CDR2 reads FVKESK. This CDR3 has 15 residues. The isolated RNA, all of it, was reverse transcribed, so expressed TCRB transcripts were what got sequenced. Around 3.9 million reads per sample were averaged for naive, central memory and regulatory samples. Repertoires were generated with immunoSEQ multiplex PCR, while TCRdb's copy carries only in-frame clones and drops some. Seen here are almost 350,000 clones, 9.3% observed once, and the top ten hold roughly 1%. As regards this clone: Its specificity is unknown.

The chain combines TRBV14 with TRBJ2-5; TRBD2 aligns across 8 bases. This TCR was recovered from a man aged 30 to 45 with type 1 diabetes. Sequenced material: central memory CD4+ T cells from blood. As DNA, the CDR3 is TGTGCCAGCAGCCAAGGGTTGACTAGCGTAGAGACCCAGTACTTC. It codes for CASSQGLTSVETQYF.